The clone carrying this T cell receptor (beta chain) was observed a few times. Germline V gene lookup returns CDR1 SGDLS and CDR2 YYNGEE. V lost 0 bases to trimming and J lost 3 bases; unmatched junction nucleotides: 7. This CDR3 has 16 residues. This sample is part of a study of shared T cell receptors in the human thymus. TCRdb's table, derived via immunoSEQ multiplex PCR, lists solely in-frame clones and lacks some. In the table there are 700,000 to 750,000 clones, approximately 83% of which are singletons. The sample also formed part of further work on human thymus T cells. That study adds: From resections taken during corrective heart surgery, the thymus tissue was obtained. Thymic and blood repertoires seemed to show skewed V and J gene use.

Sequenced material: thymocytes. This clonotype was obtained from a girl younger than two with a congenital heart defect. This chain connects TRBV9 to TRBJ2-7; 9 bases line up with TRBD2. CDR3 in amino acids: CASSVGRTSDSYEQYF. DNA for the CDR3: TGTGCCAGCAGCGTAGGTAGGACTAGCGATAGCTACGAGCAGTACTTC.